One and the same sample provided the 32 T cell receptor beta chains below, sequenced in a study of blood T cell repertoires in COVID-19. Repertoires were generated with immunoSEQ multiplex PCR, while TCRdb's copy carries only in-frame clones and drops some. The data show 90,000 to 100,000 clones, over 70% seen once. The sample comprised peripheral blood. These receptor sequences come from a man in his 60s with acute or convalescent COVID-19.

The V gene is TRBV9, the J gene TRBJ2-1; tentative D call: TRBD2 (5 bases). The CDR3 has 15 residues. CDR1 and CDR2 (germline): SGDLS, YYNGEE. Trimming removed 1 base at V and 2 bases at J, with 10 bases between. CDR3 protein: CASSVFGGTYNEQFF. In nucleotides, the CDR3 is TGTGCCAGCAGCGTATTTGGAGGAACCTACAATGAGCAGTTCTTC. Complete variable domain (other parts from reference TRBV9 and TRBJ2-1): DSGVTQTPKHLITATGQRVTLRCSPRSGDLSVYWYQQSLDQGLQFLIQYYNGEERAKGNILERFSAQQFPDLHSELNLSSLELGDSALYFCASSVFGGTYNEQFFGPGTRLTVL.

The chain uses TRBV6-2 or TRBV6-3 and TRBJ2-5, with TRBD2 matching over 7 bases. Germline V gene sequence: CDR1 MNHEY, CDR2 SVGEGT. The CDR3 has 17 residues. V gave up 0 bases and J gave up 1 base; unmatched junction bases: 8. CDR3 region: CASSYSPQRGGQETQYF. CDR3 bases: TGTGCCAGCAGTTACTCTCCCCAGCGGGGAGGCCAAGAGACCCAGTACTTC.

V and J are TRBV7-8 and TRBJ2-1; D is perhaps TRBD1 (5 bases). Germline V gene lookup returns CDR1 SGHVS and CDR2 FQNEAQ. The ends were cut back, 5 bases at V and 6 bases at J, with 14 bases in the middle. The CDR3 loop spans 14 amino acids. In DNA form, the CDR3 reads TGTGCCAGCAGCCGAAACCAGGGAAGCAATGAGCAGTTCTTC. Protein sequence: CASSRNQGSNEQFF.

This clone is labeled medium-sized (0.01 to 0.1%). This chain joins TRBV7-2 and TRBJ2-7; TRBD2 matches 8 bases. J lost 1 base, V lost 2 bases, and 7 bases had no gene match. The CDR3 runs 16 residues. CDR1 and CDR2 from the germline V gene are SGHTA and FQGNSA. The CDR3: CASSLLGLAGSYEQYF. In DNA, the CDR3 is TGTGCCAGCAGCTTACTGGGCCTAGCGGGTTCCTACGAGCAGTACTTC.

This clone was found a few times. The chain joins TRBV7-8 to TRBJ2-7, with D unresolved. Germline V gene sequence: CDR1 SGHVS, CDR2 FQNEAQ. The V and J ends lost 1 base and 7 bases respectively, with 11 bases between them. The length of the CDR3 is 13 residues. CDR3 protein: CASSLGQYSEQYF. The CDR3 nucleotides are TGTGCCAGCAGCTTAGGACAATATTCGGAGCAGTACTTC.

This chain uses TRBV5-1 with TRBJ2-3; 8 bases are shared with TRBD2. CDR1 is SGHRS and CDR2 is YFSETQ in the germline V gene. J gave up 3 bases and V 4 bases, and 10 bases lay outside the gene matches. This CDR3 has 16 amino acids. CDR3 in DNA: TGCGCCAGCAGCCCCGGACTAGCCTTCGGTACAGATACGCAGTATTTT. Residues: CASSPGLAFGTDTQYF.

The rearrangement uses TRBV20-1 and TRBJ2-7, with D maybe TRBD1 (5 bases). Germline values: CDR1 DFQATT, CDR2 SNEGSKA (reference sequence). Trimming pared 3 bases from V and 3 bases from J, leaving 9 bases between. The CDR3 has 12 amino acids. In nucleotides, the CDR3 is TGCAGTGCTAGTAGGACACACTACGAGCAGTACTTC. Its protein is CSASRTHYEQYF.

The chain carries TRBV2 and TRBJ2-2, with 8 bases aligning to TRBD1. Germline CDR1 SNHLY, CDR2 FYNNEI. This CDR3 comprises 14 residues. V dropped 6 bases and J dropped 5; count of bases not matched to a gene: 5. The chain's CDR3 is CASRDRGGTGELFF. The CDR3 DNA reads as TGTGCCAGCAGAGACAGGGGTGGAACCGGGGAGCTGTTTTTT.

The chain carries TRBV7-9 and TRBJ2-1; a weak D match, TRBD1 (6 bases). The CDR3 sequence is 15 residues long. Trimming pared 5 bases from V and 0 bases from J, leaving 11 bases between. The V gene's germline CDR1 is SEHNR and CDR2 FQNEAQ (reference sequence). This CDR3 reads CASSPDSDSYNEQFF. For the CDR3, the DNA is TGTGCCAGCAGCCCGGACAGTGACTCCTACAATGAGCAGTTCTTC.

This clone was detected only a few times. The rearrangement joins TRBV6-5 to TRBJ2-5; a possible D gene is TRBD1 (6 bases). The CDR3 is made up of 14 amino acids. Germline V gene sequence: CDR1 MNHEY, CDR2 SVGAGI. The V end lost 4 bases, the J end lost 5 bases, and 14 bases lay between the germline ends. The CDR3 reads CASSFTRGGETQYF. CDR3 bases: TGTGCCAGCAGTTTTACCAGGGGCGGGGAGACCCAGTACTTC.

The chain combines TRBV7-2 with TRBJ1-1; TRBD1 matches 9 bases. Germline-derived CDR1 and CDR2 are SGHTA and FQGNSA. V trimming: 4 bases; J trimming: 4 bases; junction bases outside the gene matches: 10. The CDR3 covers 16 residues. The CDR3 sequence: CASSSTPGQGSTEAFF. In nucleotides, the CDR3 is TGTGCCAGCAGCTCGACCCCGGGACAGGGCAGCACTGAAGCTTTCTTT.

The CDR3 region has the DNA TGTGCCAGCAGTTCCCCGGGACAGGTGATCTACGAGCAGTACTTC. This codes for CASSSPGQVIYEQYF. The chain uses TRBV6-5 and TRBJ2-7, with 8 bases that match TRBD1. The V gene's germline CDR1 is MNHEY and CDR2 SVGAGI. The junction had 8 bases not matched to a gene; V was cut back by 4 bases and J by 3 bases. The CDR3 covers 15 residues.

CDR3 sequence (DNA): TGCGCCAGCAGCGGCGGCGGGAGTGGCCTTGCAGATACGCAGTATTTT. Translated: CASSGGGSGLADTQYF. The chain couples TRBV5-1 to TRBJ2-3, with 7 bases identical to TRBD2. Germline trimming cut 4 bases from V and 4 bases from J; bases unmatched to any gene: 12. The germline V gene has CDR1 SGHRS and CDR2 YFSETQ. CDR3 length: 16 amino acids.

The chain carries TRBV4-3 and TRBJ2-7; 9 bases match TRBD2. Per germline, CDR1 LGHNA and CDR2 YSLEER. This CDR3 contains 15 residues. V was clipped by 4 bases and J by 6 bases; unmatched bases: 10. The CDR3 protein is CASSRIAGALAEQYF. CDR3 in DNA: TGCGCCAGCAGCCGGATAGCGGGGGCTCTCGCCGAGCAGTACTTC.

A few counts support this clone. The chain combines TRBV19 with TRBJ2-7, with TRBD2 as a possible D gene (5 bases). Deletions cut 5 bases from V and 3 bases from J, with 14 bases between. The germline V gene encodes CDR1 LNHDA and CDR2 SQIVND (reference sequence). The CDR3 has 14 amino acids. The CDR3 DNA sequence: TGTGCCAGTAGTTTCGCGGAGGTTAACTACGAGCAGTACTTC. The encoded protein is CASSFAEVNYEQYF.

The chain employs TRBV9 and TRBJ1-4; 8 positions match TRBD1. The CDR3 is 15 residues long. Germline V CDR1 and CDR2: SGDLS, YYNGEE. The trim removed 6 bases at V and 7 bases at J, leaving 11 bases unmatched. CDR3 sequence reads: CASTTGTGVGEKLFF. The DNA for the CDR3 is TGTGCCAGCACCACTGGGACAGGAGTAGGTGAAAAACTGTTTTTT.

This clone was found a few times. V usage is TRBV6-2 or TRBV6-3 and J usage is TRBJ1-3, with D unclear. V lost 1 base and J 4 bases, leaving 8 bases between the germline ends. The CDR3 covers 14 residues. The germline V gene encodes CDR1 MNHEY and CDR2 SVGEGT. As DNA, the CDR3 is TGTGCCAGCAGTTACTACGGACTCGGAAACACCATATATTTT. Translating gives CASSYYGLGNTIYF.

This chain links TRBV7-2 with TRBJ1-5; 7 bases are a match to TRBD1. Germline loops: CDR1 SGHTA, CDR2 FQGNSA. The CDR3 is 16 amino acids. Trimming removed 1 base from V and 7 bases from J; junction bases left unmatched: 10. CDR3 nucleotide sequence: TGTGCCAGCAGCTTAGTCTTTACGCAGGGGGAACAGCCCCAGCATTTT. It encodes CASSLVFTQGEQPQHF.

The chain couples TRBV19 to TRBJ1-5; TRBD1 might be the D (5 bases). This CDR3 has 13 amino acids. With 5 bases removed from V and 6 bases from J, the gap between germline ends came to 11 bases. CDR1 is LNHDA and CDR2 is SQIVND in the germline V gene (reference sequence). The CDR3 is CASSSGISQPQHF. The CDR3, as DNA: TGTGCCAGTAGTTCAGGGATCAGTCAGCCCCAGCATTTT.

This clone has just a few counts. The chain joins TRBV19 to TRBJ2-2, with a tentative D call TRBD2 (6 bases). Germline V lookup: CDR1 LNHDA, CDR2 SQIVND (reference sequence). Trimming removed 6 bases at V and 2 bases at J, with 19 bases between. The CDR3 is 17 residues long. In nucleotides, the CDR3 is TGTGCCAGTAGCTCGACCACCGGGACTCTAAACACCGGGGAGCTGTTTTTT. Its translation is CASSSTTGTLNTGELFF.

The gene calls are TRBV6-2 or TRBV6-3 and TRBJ1-1; D is uncertain. The germline V gene has CDR1 MNHEY and CDR2 SVGEGT. With 6 bases removed from V and 0 bases from J, the gap between germline ends came to 11 bases. The CDR3 extends over 14 amino acids. The CDR3 spells CASSRRRMNTEAFF. In nucleotides, the CDR3 is TGTGCCAGCAGCCGCCGGAGAATGAACACTGAAGCTTTCTTT.

This clone appeared once. This chain connects TRBV19 to TRBJ2-3; 8 bases match TRBD1. Trimming took 1 base from V and 2 from J; bases not matched to a gene: 11. The CDR3 spans 18 residues. Germline V CDR1 and CDR2: LNHDA, SQIVND (reference sequence). The CDR3 bases are TGTGCCAGTAGTATAGGGTGGAAGGGACAGGAGAACACAGATACGCAGTATTTT. Residues: CASSIGWKGQENTDTQYF. Full variable domain (rest looked up from reference TRBV19 and TRBJ2-3): DGGITQSPKYLFRKEGQNVTLSCEQNLNHDAMYWYRQDPGQGLRLIYYSQIVNDFQKGDIAEGYSVSREKKESFPLTVTSAQKNPTAFYLCASSIGWKGQENTDTQYFGPGTRLTVL.

This chain joins TRBV4-1 and TRBJ2-3, with D perhaps matching TRBD2 (7 bases). CDR1 MGHRA and CDR2 YSYEKL come from the germline V gene. Trimming shortened V by 4 bases and J by 3 bases, and 29 bases separated the two germline ends. This CDR3 contains 20 residues. The CDR3 region has the DNA TGCGCCAGCAGCCGCCAAACGGTTGAGGGAGGGGGGGTTGGTACAGATACGCAGTATTTT. This codes for CASSRQTVEGGGVGTDTQYF.

This clone was picked up a small number of times. The chain joins TRBV11-2 to TRBJ1-1, with unresolved D. Looked up from germline, CDR1 is SGHAT and CDR2 is FQNNGV. The CDR3 extends over 13 amino acids. V gave up 0 bases and J gave up 1 base, with 3 bases separating them. CDR3 residues: CASSLDSNTEAFF. The CDR3 nucleotides read TGTGCCAGCAGCTTAGACTCGAACACTGAAGCTTTCTTT.

The gene calls are TRBV3-1 (or the pseudogene TRBV3-2) and TRBJ1-1, with D uncertain. This CDR3 has 18 amino acids. Trimming removed 3 bases from V and 0 bases from J, with 20 bases in between. Germline V gene lookup returns CDR1 LGHDT and CDR2 YNNKEL (reference sequence). CDR3 sequence reads: CASSHTWNNGKVNTEAFF. DNA for the CDR3: TGTGCCAGCAGCCACACATGGAATAACGGGAAGGTGAACACTGAAGCTTTCTTT.

CDR3 region: CASSSRLGEQYF. The CDR3 DNA follows: TGTGCCAGCAGTTCTAGACTAGGCGAGCAGTACTTC. This chain joins TRBV6-5 and TRBJ2-7; the D gene is possibly TRBD2 (6 bases). There are 12 residues in the CDR3. Deletions cut 4 bases from V and 6 bases from J, with 10 bases between. CDR1 MNHEY and CDR2 SVGAGI come from the germline V gene.

The chain links TRBV7-9 to TRBJ2-5, with TRBD2 matching over 10 bases. V shed 5 bases and J 3 bases; nucleotides not matched to a gene: 15. In germline, CDR1 is SEHNR, CDR2 FQNEAQ (reference sequence). This CDR3 is built from 18 residues. The CDR3 spells CASSLELGLAVKKETQYF. CDR3 in DNA: TGTGCCAGCAGCCTAGAGCTTGGACTAGCGGTTAAGAAAGAGACCCAGTACTTC.

This chain links TRBV9 with TRBJ2-6; D might be TRBD1 (6 bases). The CDR3 extends over 17 amino acids. Trimming removed 4 bases at V and 4 bases at J, with 18 bases between. Germline CDR1 SGDLS, CDR2 YYNGEE. CDR3 DNA: TGTGCCAGCAGCCCACATCCCCAGGGGACAGGGGCCAACGTCCTGACTTTC. This encodes CASSPHPQGTGANVLTF.

This CDR3 is CASSLVLFMEQGAYNEQFF. The CDR3 nucleotides read TGTGCCAGCAGCTTAGTTCTCTTTATGGAGCAGGGGGCCTACAATGAGCAGTTCTTC. The chain uses TRBV7-9 and TRBJ2-1; 7 bases map to TRBD1. V lost 1 base and J lost 2; bases outside the gene matches: 14. The CDR3 sequence is 19 residues long. Looked up from germline, CDR1 is SEHNR and CDR2 is FQNEAQ (reference sequence).

This rearrangement joins TRBV11-3 to TRBJ1-6, with TRBD1 as a possible D gene (6 bases). This CDR3 has 16 amino acids. Per germline, CDR1 SGHNT and CDR2 YENEEA. The germline V and J ends were trimmed by 8 bases and 0 bases, with 14 bases remaining between them. The CDR3 DNA follows: TGTGCCAGCGGTACAGGGAAGAACTCCTATAATTCACCCCTCCACTTT. Its translation is CASGTGKNSYNSPLHF.

The chain links TRBV10-3 to TRBJ1-1; 8 bases are a match to TRBD1. Per germline, CDR1 ENHRY and CDR2 SYGVKD. This CDR3 is built from 14 residues. After removal of 6 bases from V and 4 bases from J, the junction contained 7 bases not matched to a gene. CDR3 DNA sequence: TGTGCCATCAGCGCGGGACAGGTGAGCACTGAAGCTTTCTTT. This translates into CAISAGQVSTEAFF.

The chain employs TRBV9 and TRBJ1-1, with 9 bases lining up with TRBD1. The V segment lost 4 bases and the J segment 11 bases; nucleotides outside the gene matches: 9. The CDR3 is made up of 13 amino acids. Germline V CDR1 and CDR2: SGDLS, YYNGEE. The chain's CDR3 is CASSSRGQGRAFF. The CDR3 nucleotides are TGTGCCAGCAGCTCGAGGGGACAGGGAAGGGCTTTCTTT.